A selection of T cell receptor beta chains follows, all from one sample in a study of cytomegalovirus exposure and HLA in healthy donors. Data came from immunoSEQ multiplex PCR; TCRdb stores just in-frame clones and leaves some out. The sample records more than 150,000 clones, around 82% being singletons. The specimen was PBMCs. All receptors derive from a woman in her twenties or thirties in good health and CMV-seropositive. The CDR3 runs from the conserved cysteine through the conserved F or W. The order of the fields is V gene, clone size, J gene, CDR3 protein. Clone sizes are given selectively: once, few, many, or a class where the clone is expanded.

TRBV27	NA	TRBJ2-4	CASSPRGGSKNIQYF
TRBV29-1	once	TRBJ2-3	CSVGPGDTQYF
TRBV2	once	TRBJ2-5	CATPARAGGQETQYF
TRBV9	once	TRBJ2-3	CASSVAQGQDTQYF
TRBV10-3	NA	TRBJ2-3	CAISETLAGDTDTQYF
TRBV6-5	NA	TRBJ1-2	CATARDEGYTF
TRBV5-4	NA	TRBJ2-5	CASSSGTGETQYF
TRBV15	NA	TRBJ2-5	CATSRDMERETQYF
TRBV11-3	NA	TRBJ2-4	CASSLGGDKNIQYF
TRBV9	NA	TRBJ1-2	CASYPGQGGGGYTF
TRBV7-2	NA	TRBJ2-3	CASSPGRSTDTQYF
TRBV10-3	NA	TRBJ1-4	CAISEVATGAEKLFF
TRBV18	few	TRBJ1-2	CASSLEGVAYGYTF
TRBV28	few	TRBJ2-7	CASSLGTSGPSYEQYF
TRBV7-3	NA	TRBJ2-2	CASSLAGAGGELFF
TRBV29-1	NA	TRBJ2-2	CSVEAPVGLNTGELFF
TRBV5-8	NA	TRBJ2-3	CASSRSGLDTQYF
TRBV19	NA	TRBJ1-2	CASSIVVGGAYGYTF
TRBV11-3	NA	TRBJ2-7	CASSITGGGEQYF
TRBV11-2	NA	TRBJ1-2	CASSQGDHYGYTF
TRBV6-6	NA	TRBJ2-1	CASSYRGNNEQFF
TRBV4-3	few	TRBJ2-2	CASSQLLAGLTNTGELFF
TRBV9	NA	TRBJ1-1	CASSEGGQGDTEAFF
TRBV4-3	NA	TRBJ2-5	CASSPSRGGSSWETQYF
TRBV7-9	NA	TRBJ2-2	CASTSGRRGTGELFF
TRBV10-2	few	TRBJ2-1	CASSEPSGARDEQFF
TRBV6-5	NA	TRBJ1-2	CASSRGPGGYGYTF
TRBV5-1	NA	TRBJ2-1	CASSLTTGAYNEQFF
TRBV7-9	few	TRBJ2-5	CASSPKGQGSETQYF
TRBV2	NA	TRBJ1-2	CASSEQDGYTF
TRBV6-1	NA	TRBJ1-1	CASKGQLNTEAFF
TRBV19	NA	TRBJ2-7	CASSVVIAYEQYF
TRBV7-9	NA	TRBJ1-1	CASSFSGQGYEAFF
TRBV27	NA	TRBJ2-1	CASTSTGSYNEQFF
TRBV6-6	NA	TRBJ1-5	CASNFLQGGQPQHF